This T cell receptor beta chain derives from a study of cytomegalovirus exposure and HLA in healthy donors. Sequencing used immunoSEQ multiplex PCR; TCRdb keeps in-frame clones, though not all of them. The sample records about 86,000 clones, 90% to 95% being singletons. The germline V gene encodes CDR1 MGHRA and CDR2 YSYEKL. Trimming shortened V by 5 bases and J by 9 bases, and 14 bases separated the two germline ends. CDR3 length: 13 residues. V is TRBV4-1 and J is TRBJ1-5; the D gene is possibly TRBD1 (5 bases). Sequenced input: PBMCs. The sequence came from a man aged 18 to 35 in good health and CMV-seronegative. CDR3 DNA: TGCGCCAGCAGCGGCGATCCAGGGCGGCCCCAGCATTTT. This translates into CASSGDPGRPQHF.